The 27 T cell receptor beta chains below were found in one sample sequenced in a study of memory CD4+ T cells and cytomegalovirus serostatus. The sort gate was single viable CD3+CD4+CD8-CD45RO+ cells for memory CD4+ T cells. TCRdb's table, derived via immunoSEQ multiplex PCR, lists solely in-frame clones and lacks some. Of 35,000 to 55,000 clones in the sample, 76% were seen once. Sequenced: memory CD4+ T cells from blood. The receptors were gathered from an adult in good health and CMV-seronegative.

The V call is TRBV6-6, the J call TRBJ1-1; weak D call: TRBD1 (5 bases). Germline V CDR1 and CDR2: MNHNY, SVGAGI (reference sequence). The CDR3 is 15 residues long. Trimming cost V 2 bases and J 6 bases, with 16 bases left between them. The CDR3: CASSYEGHGVSEAFF. CDR3 bases: TGTGCCAGCAGTTACGAGGGGCACGGGGTCTCTGAAGCTTTCTTT.

This chain uses TRBV18 with TRBJ1-2; maybe TRBD1 (5 bases). Trimming left V 6 bases short and J 8 bases short, with 19 bases between. In germline, CDR1 is KGHSH, CDR2 LQKENI. The CDR3 spans 14 residues. CDR3 bases: TGTGCCAGCTCCCTTGACCAACTATCAGGGGGCTACACCTTC. Encoded protein: CASSLDQLSGGYTF.

This clone was observed a few times. The chain joins TRBV7-2 to TRBJ1-2; a weak D match, TRBD1 (5 bases). Germline-derived CDR1 and CDR2 are SGHTA and FQGNSA. With 0 bases removed from V and 6 bases from J, the gap between germline ends came to 11 bases. The CDR3 sequence is 14 residues long. The chain's CDR3 is CASSLASREDGYTF. In nucleotides, the CDR3 is TGTGCCAGCAGCTTAGCGTCCAGGGAGGATGGCTACACCTTC.

The chain couples TRBV5-1 to TRBJ1-2, with TRBD1 matching over 11 bases. Germline assignment: CDR1 SGHRS and CDR2 YFSETQ. CDR3 length: 16 amino acids. V gave up 4 bases and J gave up 3 bases; unmatched junction bases: 8. Here the CDR3 reads CASSGQGALFDYGYTF. Written as DNA, the CDR3 is TGCGCCAGCAGCGGACAGGGGGCTCTTTTTGACTATGGCTACACCTTC. Together with reference TRBV5-1 and TRBJ1-2, the CDR3 gives the full variable domain: KAGVTQTPRYLIKTRGQQVTLSCSPISGHRSVSWYQQTPGQGLQFLFEYFSETQRNKGNFPGRFSGRQFSNSRSEMNVSTLELGDSALYLCASSGQGALFDYGYTFGSGTRLTVV.

J is TRBJ2-1 and V is TRBV27; 11 positions match TRBD2. V lost 6 bases to trimming and J lost 2 bases; unmatched junction nucleotides: 6. Germline loops: CDR1 MNHEY, CDR2 SMNVEV (reference sequence). This CDR3 spans 16 amino acids. CDR3 residues: CASSQTSGVTYNEQFF. The DNA of the CDR3 is TGTGCCAGCAGCCAGACTAGCGGGGTCACCTACAATGAGCAGTTCTTC.

The chain couples TRBV5-4 to TRBJ1-2; no reliable D call. Germline V gene data show CDR1 as SGHNT and CDR2 as YYREEE (reference sequence). The CDR3 is 14 amino acids. The V gene lost 6 bases and the J gene lost 4 bases, with 16 bases spanning the gap. DNA of the CDR3: TGTGCCAGCACCCGTACCGGAGGCAGCTATGGCTACACCTTC. Amino acid sequence: CASTRTGGSYGYTF.

This rearrangement joins TRBV29-1 to TRBJ2-1, with a tentative D call TRBD2 (5 bases). Germline V gives CDR1 SQVTM, CDR2 ANQGSEA. Trimming shortened V by 5 bases and J by 7 bases, and 15 bases separated the two germline ends. The CDR3 is 13 amino acids. This CDR3 is CSVHIGWENEQFF. CDR3 nucleotide sequence: TGCAGCGTTCACATAGGGTGGGAGAATGAGCAGTTCTTC.

The chain recombines TRBV18 with TRBJ2-3, with D maybe TRBD1 (6 bases). Trimming cost V 1 base and J 2 bases, with 16 bases left between them. Germline V gene lookup returns CDR1 KGHSH and CDR2 LQKENI. The CDR3 contains 17 residues. CDR3 residues: CASSPRRQGLYTDTQYF. CDR3 sequence (DNA): TGTGCCAGCTCACCACGGAGGCAGGGGCTATACACAGATACGCAGTATTTT.

This chain connects TRBV7-9 to TRBJ2-3, with TRBD2 matching over 8 bases. Germline trimming cut 5 bases from V and 5 bases from J; bases unmatched to any gene: 12. Germline lookup yields CDR1 SEHNR and CDR2 FQNEAQ (reference sequence). The CDR3 is made up of 16 amino acids. CDR3 DNA sequence: TGTGCCAGCAGCCCCCAGGTAGCGGGGAGGTTAGATACGCAGTATTTT. Residues: CASSPQVAGRLDTQYF.

This chain connects TRBV11-3 to TRBJ2-7; 8 nucleotides match TRBD1. In germline, CDR1 is SGHNT, CDR2 YENEEA. The CDR3 is 15 amino acids. The V and J ends lost 4 bases and 4 bases, in that order; junction bases with no gene match: 9. CDR3 DNA sequence: TGTGCCAGCAGCTCCGGGACAGGAGATTTTTACGAGCAGTACTTC. It yields the protein CASSSGTGDFYEQYF.

V usage is TRBV2 and J usage is TRBJ1-4; possible D gene TRBD1, 6 bases. Germline CDR1 SNHLY, CDR2 FYNNEI. The ends were cut back, 4 bases at V and 7 bases at J, with 10 bases in the middle. This CDR3 is 13 amino acids long. The CDR3: CASSGDTVEKLFF. CDR3 nucleotide sequence: TGTGCCAGCAGTGGGGACACCGTTGAAAAACTGTTTTTT.

The chain uses TRBV2 and TRBJ2-3, with a possible D match to TRBD2 (6 bases). V was shortened by 3 bases and J by 3 bases, with 13 bases between the two germline ends. Looked up from germline, CDR1 is SNHLY and CDR2 is FYNNEI. The CDR3 runs to 15 residues. This CDR3 is CASSDGGIGTDTQYF. Written as DNA, the CDR3 is TGTGCCAGCAGTGACGGGGGTATCGGGACAGATACGCAGTATTTT.

The chain uses TRBV18 and TRBJ2-5; 13 bases are shared with TRBD2. This CDR3 has 19 residues. Germline CDR1 reads KGHSH; CDR2 reads LQKENI. Trimming at V came to 3 bases and at J to 2 bases, leaving 12 bases not matched to a gene. CDR3 loop: CASSPRLAGGPLSQETQYF. CDR3 nucleotides: TGTGCCAGCTCACCGAGACTAGCGGGGGGTCCACTCTCGCAAGAGACCCAGTACTTC.

The chain combines TRBV5-4 with TRBJ2-2; 9 nucleotides align to TRBD1. The ends lost 4 bases at V and 6 bases at J; junction bases unmatched: 7. The germline gives CDR1 SGHNT, CDR2 YYREEE (reference sequence). CDR3 length: 15 residues. The chain's CDR3 is CASSPGQGRSGELFF. CDR3 DNA: TGTGCCAGCAGCCCTGGACAGGGGCGGTCCGGGGAGCTGTTTTTT.

The chain uses TRBV7-3 and TRBJ2-6; possibly TRBD1 or TRBD2 for D (7 bases each). This CDR3 comprises 16 residues. The V end was cut by 5 bases, the J end by 4 bases, with 15 bases between. CDR1 and CDR2 from the germline V gene are SGHTA and FQGTGA. CDR3 region: CASSPGGAVGANVLTF. The CDR3 coding sequence is TGTGCCAGCAGCCCAGGGGGGGCTGTGGGGGCCAACGTCCTGACTTTC.

The J gene is TRBJ2-7, the V gene TRBV5-1, with 7 bases fitting TRBD2. This CDR3 has 15 residues. V shed 5 bases and J 3 bases; nucleotides not matched to a gene: 11. Per the germline V gene, CDR1 is SGHRS and CDR2 is YFSETQ. The CDR3 DNA reads TGCGCCAGCAGATGGCTAGCGGAGGAGGGCTACGAGCAGTACTTC. Translation gives CASRWLAEEGYEQYF.

The J gene is TRBJ1-2, the V gene TRBV9; the D gene is possibly TRBD1 (5 bases). The CDR3 spans 13 residues. Trimming removed 4 bases from V and 8 bases from J, with 15 bases in between. Germline CDR1 reads SGDLS; CDR2 reads YYNGEE. CDR3 region: CASSSGTVSGYTF. CDR3 nucleotide sequence: TGTGCCAGCAGCTCAGGGACGGTCTCAGGCTACACCTTC.

This rearrangement joins TRBV7-3 to TRBJ2-2; TRBD1 might be the D (7 bases). The CDR3 is 14 residues long. The germline V and J ends were trimmed by 5 bases and 5 bases, with 12 bases remaining between them. Germline assignment: CDR1 SGHTA and CDR2 FQGTGA. The CDR3 region has the DNA TGTGCCAGCAGCCCGACAGGGAGGACCGGGGAGCTGTTTTTT. Translated, it gives CASSPTGRTGELFF.

The rearrangement links TRBV6-6 to TRBJ2-1; the D gene is possibly TRBD2 (5 bases). Germline V gene sequence: CDR1 MNHNY, CDR2 SVGAGI (reference sequence). Trimming left V 5 bases short and J 5 bases short, with 19 bases between. The CDR3 is 16 amino acids. The CDR3 DNA is TGTGCCAGCAGTCAAGAGCGGTCCTCATTTGACAATGAGCAGTTCTTC. The encoded protein is CASSQERSSFDNEQFF.

This clone was counted only a few times. The chain uses TRBV15 and TRBJ1-2, with D hard to call. This CDR3 comprises 15 residues. Germline CDR1 reads LNHNV; CDR2 reads YYDKDF (reference sequence). The V end was cut by 0 bases, the J end by 6 bases, with 14 bases between. This chain's CDR3 is CATSRDRSVYDGYTF. The DNA for the CDR3 is TGTGCCACCAGCAGAGATCGGTCCGTTTATGATGGCTACACCTTC.

This chain connects TRBV2 to TRBJ1-5; D not certain. V dropped 6 bases and J dropped 1 base, with 7 bases sitting between them. The CDR3 loop spans 13 amino acids. Germline CDR1 SNHLY, CDR2 FYNNEI. The CDR3 DNA sequence: TGTGCCAGCAGATGGCAGAGCAATCAGCCCCAGCATTTT. Encoded protein: CASRWQSNQPQHF.

The chain uses TRBV19 and TRBJ1-6; D may be TRBD1 (5 bases). The CDR3 is made up of 15 amino acids. Germline V gene lookup returns CDR1 LNHDA and CDR2 SQIVND (reference sequence). With 3 bases removed from V and 4 bases from J, the gap between germline ends came to 10 bases. CDR3 loop: CASSIRQLYNSPLHF. The CDR3 DNA reads as TGTGCCAGTAGTATCCGACAGTTGTATAATTCACCCCTCCACTTT.

Comment on this clone: This specimen includes other DNA sequences encoding the same CDR3. The chain combines TRBV19 with TRBJ1-5; D perhaps matches TRBD1 (6 bases). CDR1 and CDR2 (germline): LNHDA, SQIVND (reference sequence). This CDR3 is built from 15 residues. V dropped 3 bases and J dropped 2 bases, with 11 bases sitting between them. CDR3 sequence (DNA): TGTGCCAGTAGTATCAGGGGCAGTGGCAATCAGCCCCAGCATTTT. Amino acids: CASSIRGSGNQPQHF.

V and J are TRBV11-1 and TRBJ1-1; D possibly corresponds to TRBD1 (6 bases). The CDR3 extends over 14 amino acids. With 1 base removed from V and 3 bases from J, the gap between germline ends came to 9 bases. The germline V gene has CDR1 SGHAT and CDR2 FQDESV (reference sequence). The CDR3 region is CASSLGTEYTEAFF. CDR3 DNA: TGTGCCAGCAGCTTAGGGACAGAATACACTGAAGCTTTCTTT. Using reference TRBV11-1 and TRBJ1-1 for the parts outside the CDR3, the full variable domain is EAEVAQSPRYKITEKSQAVAFWCDPISGHATLYWYRQILGQGPELLVQFQDESVVDDSQLPKDRFSAERLKGVDSTLKIQPAELGDSAMYLCASSLGTEYTEAFFGQGTRLTVV.

The V gene is TRBV5-1, the J gene TRBJ1-5, with a possible D match to TRBD1 (6 bases). V dropped 0 bases and J dropped 5 bases, with 12 bases sitting between them. CDR3 length equals 15 residues. Germline V gene data show CDR1 as SGHRS and CDR2 as YFSETQ. In nucleotides, the CDR3 is TGCGCCAGCAGCTTGGGACAGGAAAAGGATCAGCCCCAGCATTTT. It codes for CASSLGQEKDQPQHF.

The gene calls are TRBV11-2 and TRBJ2-5; perhaps TRBD1 as D (5 bases). Per the germline V gene, CDR1 is SGHAT and CDR2 is FQNNGV. Trimming took 6 bases from V and 3 from J, leaving 23 bases between them. CDR3 length: 17 residues. The CDR3 sequence: CASSKGAARTPKETQYF. For the CDR3, the DNA is TGTGCCAGCAGTAAAGGGGCAGCCCGGACCCCTAAAGAGACCCAGTACTTC.

The V gene is TRBV7-8, the J gene TRBJ1-1, with D possibly TRBD1 on 5 matching bases. V was pared by 4 bases and J by 1 base, with 13 bases between. Germline loops: CDR1 SGHVS, CDR2 FQNEAQ. CDR3 size: 15 residues. The CDR3 spells CASSSYRFTNTEAFF. The DNA for the CDR3 is TGTGCCAGCAGCTCGTACAGGTTTACGAACACTGAAGCTTTCTTT.